The rows below give T cell receptor beta chains drawn from one sample of a study of beta chain features in type 1 diabetes. TCRdb's table, derived via immunoSEQ multiplex PCR, lists solely in-frame clones and lacks some. The table lists 640,000 or so clones, over 12% of them singletons. Sequences were obtained from naive CD4+ T cells from blood. Receptor source: a man younger than 30 with type 1 diabetes. Both conserved end residues are part of each CDR3. Fields, in order: CDR3 DNA, CDR3 protein, clone size, V gene, D gene, J gene. D genes are given only for firm matches. Some rows mark clone size as missing; the rest say once, few, many or name a class of expanded clone.

CDR3 DNA: TGTGCCATCATGCAGGGTACCGACAATGAGCAGTTCTTC
CDR3 protein: CAIMQGTDNEQFF
clone size: .
V gene: TRBV10-3
D gene: .
J gene: TRBJ2-1

CDR3 DNA: TGTGCCAGTAGTATCGCAGGGGTGCTGGCAGATACGCAGTATTTT
CDR3 protein: CASSIAGVLADTQYF
clone size: .
V gene: TRBV19
D gene: .
J gene: TRBJ2-3

CDR3 DNA: TGTGCCAGCAGCCCAGGCGGCAGTTACACAGATACGCAGTATTTT
CDR3 protein: CASSPGGSYTDTQYF
clone size: .
V gene: TRBV7-2
D gene: .
J gene: TRBJ2-3

CDR3 DNA: TGCGCCAGCAGGCCCCCAGGCTATCTGAACACCGGGGAGCTGTTTTTT
CDR3 protein: CASRPPGYLNTGELFF
clone size: few
V gene: TRBV5-1
D gene: .
J gene: TRBJ2-2

CDR3 DNA: TGTGCCGGTGACGCGGGAGAAGCCGGGGAGCTGTTTTTT
CDR3 protein: CAGDAGEAGELFF
clone size: few
V gene: TRBV30
D gene: TRBD2
J gene: TRBJ2-2

CDR3 DNA: TGTGCCAGCAGACCCGACCCGTCCGGAAACACCATATATTTT
CDR3 protein: CASRPDPSGNTIYF
clone size: .
V gene: TRBV16
D gene: .
J gene: TRBJ1-3

CDR3 DNA: TGTGCCAGCAGTGAACTGGGCACTGAAGCTTTCTTT
CDR3 protein: CASSELGTEAFF
clone size: .
V gene: TRBV25-1
D gene: .
J gene: TRBJ1-1

CDR3 DNA: TGCAGCGTAACCACTACGGGCACTGAAGCTTTCTTT
CDR3 protein: CSVTTTGTEAFF
clone size: .
V gene: TRBV29-1
D gene: .
J gene: TRBJ1-1

CDR3 DNA: TGCAGCGCCAGCGGGACAGGGGGAGTAGATACGCAGTATTTT
CDR3 protein: CSASGTGGVDTQYF
clone size: few
V gene: TRBV29-1
D gene: TRBD1
J gene: TRBJ2-3

CDR3 DNA: TGTGCCAGCAGCCGGGAGCGGGGCCAAGAGACCCAGTACTTC
CDR3 protein: CASSRERGQETQYF
clone size: .
V gene: TRBV7-3
D gene: TRBD2
J gene: TRBJ2-5

CDR3 DNA: TGTGCCAGCAGCTTAAGCGGGATTAGCTCCTACGAGCAGTACTTC
CDR3 protein: CASSLSGISSYEQYF
clone size: .
V gene: TRBV7-2
D gene: TRBD2
J gene: TRBJ2-7

CDR3 DNA: TGTGCCAGCAGTTACTCGCTGGGGGGACCGAACACTGAAGCTTTCTTT
CDR3 protein: CASSYSLGGPNTEAFF
clone size: .
V gene: TRBV6-5
D gene: .
J gene: TRBJ1-1

CDR3 DNA: TGTGCCAGCTCCCCTTCTGAGGACAGGCTAACCCAGCATTTT
CDR3 protein: CASSPSEDRLTQHF
clone size: .
V gene: TRBV18
D gene: TRBD1
J gene: TRBJ1-5

CDR3 DNA: TGTGCCAGCAGTCTACGGGACCTCAATGAGCAGTTCTTC
CDR3 protein: CASSLRDLNEQFF
clone size: few
V gene: TRBV27
D gene: .
J gene: TRBJ2-1